This TCR beta chain was sequenced in a study of cytomegalovirus exposure and HLA in healthy donors. Study-wide results and limits: High specificity and sensitivity for cytomegalovirus status were reported for the classifier. An analysis was carried out later, and it reportedly showed fewer N-insertions in an Asian-associated ancestry cluster than the roughly 700-donor mean. In vitro experiments confirmed that three CMV-associated chains were specific for CMV antigens.

In nominal health when sampled, donors likely had unrecorded immune exposures nonetheless. V lost 4 bases, J lost 5 bases, and 8 bases stayed unmatched. The germline V gene has CDR1 MGHDK and CDR2 SYGVNS. There are 15 residues in the CDR3. The PCR made use of 60 Vbeta and 13 Jbeta primers. Only in-frame clones appear in the TCRdb table, and some are missing; sequencing was by immunoSEQ multiplex PCR. The table lists roughly 74,000 clones, 78% of them singletons. This clone was observed a handful of times. Antigen: not known. The specimen was PBMCs. The origin of this receptor is a man aged 35-49 years in good health and CMV-seronegative. V and J are TRBV25-1 and TRBJ2-1; 7 bases align to TRBD2. The CDR3 protein is CASSGGGRADNEQFF. The DNA of the CDR3 is TGTGCCAGCAGTGGTGGGGGGAGGGCGGACAATGAGCAGTTCTTC.